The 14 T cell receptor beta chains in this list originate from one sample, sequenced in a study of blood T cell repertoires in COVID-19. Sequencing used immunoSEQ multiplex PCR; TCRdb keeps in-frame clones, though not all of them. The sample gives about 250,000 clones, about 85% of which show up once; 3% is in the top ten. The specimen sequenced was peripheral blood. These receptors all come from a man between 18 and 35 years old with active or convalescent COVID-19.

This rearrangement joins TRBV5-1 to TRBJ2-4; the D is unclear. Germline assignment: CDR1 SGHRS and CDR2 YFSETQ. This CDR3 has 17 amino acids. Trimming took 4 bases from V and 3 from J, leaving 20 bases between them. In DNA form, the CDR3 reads TGCGCCAGCAGCGGGTCAGCACTCTTAGCCAACAAAAACATTCAGTACTTC. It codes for CASSGSALLANKNIQYF. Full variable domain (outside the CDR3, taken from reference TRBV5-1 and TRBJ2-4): KAGVTQTPRYLIKTRGQQVTLSCSPISGHRSVSWYQQTPGQGLQFLFEYFSETQRNKGNFPGRFSGRQFSNSRSEMNVSTLELGDSALYLCASSGSALLANKNIQYFGAGTRLSVL.

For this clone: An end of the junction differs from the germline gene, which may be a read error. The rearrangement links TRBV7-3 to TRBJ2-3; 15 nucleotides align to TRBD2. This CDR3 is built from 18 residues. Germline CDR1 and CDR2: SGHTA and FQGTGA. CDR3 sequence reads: CASSPTPGLAGGTDTQYF. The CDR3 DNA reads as TGTGCCAGCAGCCCTACCCCGGGACTAGCGGGAGGCACGGATACGCAGTATTTT.

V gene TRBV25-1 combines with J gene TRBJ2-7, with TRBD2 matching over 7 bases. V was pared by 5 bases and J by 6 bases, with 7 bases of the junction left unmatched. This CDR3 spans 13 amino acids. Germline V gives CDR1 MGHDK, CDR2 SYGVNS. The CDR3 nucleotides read TGTGCCAGCAGTCCCGGGGGGTATGGCGAGCAGTACTTC. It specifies CASSPGGYGEQYF.

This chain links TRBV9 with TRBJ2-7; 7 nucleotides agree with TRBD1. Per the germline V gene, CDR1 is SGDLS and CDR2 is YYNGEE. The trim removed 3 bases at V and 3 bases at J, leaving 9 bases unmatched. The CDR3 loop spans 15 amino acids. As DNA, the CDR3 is TGTGCCAGCAGCGAGAGGACAGGAGTTTTCTACGAGCAGTACTTC. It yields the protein CASSERTGVFYEQYF.

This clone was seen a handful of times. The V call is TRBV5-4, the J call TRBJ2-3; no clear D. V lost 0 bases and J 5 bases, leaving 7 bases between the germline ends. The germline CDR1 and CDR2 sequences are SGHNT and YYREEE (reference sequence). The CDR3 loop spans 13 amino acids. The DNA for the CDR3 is TGTGCCAGCAGCTTGGAGGCTAGAGATACGCAGTATTTT. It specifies CASSLEARDTQYF.

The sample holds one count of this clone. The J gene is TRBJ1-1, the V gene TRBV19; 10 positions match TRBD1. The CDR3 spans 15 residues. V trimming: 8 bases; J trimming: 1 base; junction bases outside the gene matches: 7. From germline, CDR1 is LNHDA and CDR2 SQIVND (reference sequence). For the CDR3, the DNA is TGTGCCAGTGACGCCCGGGACAGGGGGAACACTGAAGCTTTCTTT. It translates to CASDARDRGNTEAFF.

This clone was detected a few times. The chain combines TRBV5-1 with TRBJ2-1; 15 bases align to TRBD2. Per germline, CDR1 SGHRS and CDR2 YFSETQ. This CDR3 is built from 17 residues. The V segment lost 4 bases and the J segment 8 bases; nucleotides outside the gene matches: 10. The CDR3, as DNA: TGCGCCAGCAGCCTAAAGGGACTAGCGGGAGGTTCTTATGAGCAGTTCTTC. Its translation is CASSLKGLAGGSYEQFF.

CDR3 DNA: TGTGCCAGCAGTAAGCAGGGAGCAGGCCCACAGGGTCGAAGGCAGCCCCAGCATTTT. It specifies CASSKQGAGPQGRRQPQHF. The chain recombines TRBV6-2 or TRBV6-3 with TRBJ1-5, with D possibly being TRBD1 (6 bases). The V gene lost 5 bases and the J gene lost 7 bases, with 30 bases spanning the gap. Per the germline V gene, CDR1 is MNHEY and CDR2 is SVGEGT. This CDR3 has 19 residues.

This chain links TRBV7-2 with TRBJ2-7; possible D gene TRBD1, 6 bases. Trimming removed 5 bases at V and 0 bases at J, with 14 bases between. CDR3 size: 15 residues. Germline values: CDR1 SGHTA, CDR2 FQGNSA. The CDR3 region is CASSRTALNSYEQYF. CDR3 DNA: TGTGCCAGCAGCCGGACAGCTCTTAACTCCTACGAGCAGTACTTC.

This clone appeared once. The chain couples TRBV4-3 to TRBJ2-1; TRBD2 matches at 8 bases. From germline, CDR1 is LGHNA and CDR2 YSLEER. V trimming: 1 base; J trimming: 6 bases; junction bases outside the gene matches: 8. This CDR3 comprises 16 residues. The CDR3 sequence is CASSQGPAGVPNEQFF. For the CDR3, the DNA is TGCGCCAGCAGCCAAGGGCCAGCGGGGGTTCCCAATGAGCAGTTCTTC.

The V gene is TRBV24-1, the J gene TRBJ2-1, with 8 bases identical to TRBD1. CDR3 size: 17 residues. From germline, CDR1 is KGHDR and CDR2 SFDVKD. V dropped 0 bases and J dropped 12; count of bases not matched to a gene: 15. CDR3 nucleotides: TGTGCCACCAGTGATTTGGGGGGCGGACAGGGCCCTGAAGGGCAGTTCTTC. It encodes CATSDLGGGQGPEGQFF.

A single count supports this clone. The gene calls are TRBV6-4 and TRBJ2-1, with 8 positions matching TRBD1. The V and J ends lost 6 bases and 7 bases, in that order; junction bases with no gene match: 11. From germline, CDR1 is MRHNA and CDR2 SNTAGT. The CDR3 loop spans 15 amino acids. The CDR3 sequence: CASRIEGTGGNEQFF. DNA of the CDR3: TGTGCCAGCAGAATAGAAGGGACAGGAGGGAATGAGCAGTTCTTC.

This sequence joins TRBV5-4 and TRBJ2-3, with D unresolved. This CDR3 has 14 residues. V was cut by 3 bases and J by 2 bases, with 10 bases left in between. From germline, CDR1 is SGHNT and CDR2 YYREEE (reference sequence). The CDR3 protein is CASSSFSDTDTQYF. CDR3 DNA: TGTGCCAGCAGCTCGTTTAGTGACACAGATACGCAGTATTTT.

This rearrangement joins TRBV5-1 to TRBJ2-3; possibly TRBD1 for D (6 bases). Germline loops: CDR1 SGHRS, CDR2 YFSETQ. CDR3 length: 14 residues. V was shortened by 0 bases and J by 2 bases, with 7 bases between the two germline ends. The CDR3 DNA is TGCGCCAGCAGCTTGGACAGGGTCACAGATACGCAGTATTTT. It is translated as CASSLDRVTDTQYF.